These T cell receptor beta chains were read from a single sample in a study of blood T cell repertoires in COVID-19. Measured with immunoSEQ multiplex PCR; TCRdb has only the in-frame clones, and not every one. This sample has around 300,000 clones, with around 86% found just once. Sequencing input: peripheral blood. The receptors stem from a man aged 50 to 59 with acute or convalescent COVID-19. The CDR3 runs from the conserved cysteine through the conserved F or W. The order of the fields is V gene, J gene, clone size, D gene, CDR3 DNA, CDR3 protein. D genes are given only for firm matches. Clone sizes are given selectively: once, few, many, or a class where the clone is expanded.

V gene: TRBV27
J gene: TRBJ2-2
clone size: NA
D gene: TRBD1
CDR3 DNA: TGTGCCAGCAGTTCATTACAGGGGGCGGCCGGGGAGCTGTTTTTT
CDR3 protein: CASSSLQGAAGELFF

V gene: TRBV7-2
J gene: TRBJ1-6
clone size: NA
D gene: NA
CDR3 DNA: TGTGCCAGCAGCTTAGACGGGGTCTATAATTCACCCCTCCACTTT
CDR3 protein: CASSLDGVYNSPLHF

V gene: TRBV27
J gene: TRBJ1-6
clone size: many
D gene: TRBD1
CDR3 DNA: TGTGCCAGCAGCTGGACAGGGAATTCACCCCTCCACTTT
CDR3 protein: CASSWTGNSPLHF

V gene: TRBV18
J gene: TRBJ1-6
clone size: NA
D gene: TRBD1
CDR3 DNA: TGTGCCAGCTCACCAGGGACAGCCGATTCACCCCTCCACTTT
CDR3 protein: CASSPGTADSPLHF

V gene: TRBV29-1
J gene: TRBJ1-5
clone size: NA
D gene: NA
CDR3 DNA: TGCAGCGTTGGGTGGGGAGTTAATCAGCCCCAGCATTTT
CDR3 protein: CSVGWGVNQPQHF

V gene: TRBV19
J gene: TRBJ1-5
clone size: NA
D gene: TRBD1
CDR3 DNA: TGTGCCAGTAGGCTCCTGGACAGGGACTATCAGCCCCAGCATTTT
CDR3 protein: CASRLLDRDYQPQHF

V gene: TRBV9
J gene: TRBJ1-6
clone size: NA
D gene: TRBD1
CDR3 DNA: TGTGCCAGCGACGCAGGGGGCGGTTCACCCCTCCACTTT
CDR3 protein: CASDAGGGSPLHF

V gene: TRBV10-2
J gene: TRBJ1-1
clone size: NA
D gene: TRBD1
CDR3 DNA: TGCGCCAGCAGTGACCGTACTAACAGGGGTAACACTGAAGCTTTCTTT
CDR3 protein: CASSDRTNRGNTEAFF

V gene: TRBV5-1
J gene: TRBJ1-1
clone size: NA
D gene: NA
CDR3 DNA: TGCGCCAGCAGCTGGGACAAACGGTCATGGAACACTGAAGCTTTCTTT
CDR3 protein: CASSWDKRSWNTEAFF

V gene: TRBV5-6
J gene: TRBJ2-5
clone size: NA
D gene: TRBD1
CDR3 DNA: TGTGCCAGCAGCTTGGGACAGGGGGTTTGGACCCAGTACTTC
CDR3 protein: CASSLGQGVWTQYF

V gene: TRBV6-2/TRBV6-3
J gene: TRBJ1-5
clone size: NA
D gene: NA
CDR3 DNA: TGTGCCAGCAGTTTGGGGGGGACGGGTCAGCCCCAGCATTTT
CDR3 protein: CASSLGGTGQPQHF

V gene: TRBV11-2
J gene: TRBJ1-2
clone size: NA
D gene: NA
CDR3 DNA: TGTGCCAGCAGCCCATCCCGCGGGGCGCTTGGCTACACCTTC
CDR3 protein: CASSPSRGALGYTF

V gene: TRBV6-6
J gene: TRBJ2-7
clone size: NA
D gene: TRBD1
CDR3 DNA: TGTGCCAGCAGACTTGGACAGGGAAGGAACTACGAGCAGTACTTC
CDR3 protein: CASRLGQGRNYEQYF